This T cell receptor beta chain derives from a study of control samples from healthy donors and cancer patients. The CDR3 spans 14 residues. Germline CDR1 MNHEY, CDR2 SMNVEV (reference sequence). With 5 bases removed from V and 4 bases from J, the gap between germline ends came to 14 bases. Assay used: immunoSEQ multiplex PCR; TCRdb lists only in-frame clones, some missing. The sample includes some 150,000 clones, around 90% of them seen just once. This clonotype originated in a man aged 25 to 40 in good health. The sample consisted of blood. This rearrangement joins TRBV27 to TRBJ1-2, with no clear D. CDR3 bases: TGTGCCAGCAGTCCCGATGACGGAGTCTATGGCTACACCTTC. Encoded protein: CASSPDDGVYGYTF.